Sequencing of this T cell receptor (beta chain) was carried out in a study of blood T cell repertoires in COVID-19. Original processing methods: From reference gene primer amplification, estimates of nucleated cell counts were derived. Generated by immunoSEQ multiplex PCR, the TCRdb table keeps only in-frame clones and is missing some. D and trimming come from the DNA, and the V and J calls and clone size come from that table. The sample contains roughly 430,000 clones, roughly 88% of which appear only once. A few counts support this clone. Participants' reported clinical history set cohort assignment. Sequenced sample: PBMCs or T cells enriched from blood (not recorded which). The sequence was obtained from a woman aged 18-30 years who had been exposed to COVID-19.

CDR3 sequence reads: CASSRYGGTSGTYEQYF. The CDR3 region has the DNA TGTGCCAGCAGTCGTTACGGAGGGACTAGCGGGACATACGAGCAGTACTTC. J is TRBJ2-7 and V is TRBV6-6; 13 nucleotides match TRBD2. Per germline, CDR1 MNHNY and CDR2 SVGAGI (reference sequence). After removal of 5 bases from V and 4 bases from J, the junction contained 11 bases not matched to a gene. The CDR3 length is 17 residues.